Presented here are 14 T cell receptor beta chains from one specimen sequenced in a study of PD-1 blockade in classical Hodgkin lymphoma. The patients all showed relapse after autologous stem cell transplantation, while their brentuximab vedotin exposure varied. Sequenced by immunoSEQ multiplex PCR; TCRdb stores in-frame clones only, minus some. The table shows more than 20,000 clones, with roughly two thirds occurring only once. The sample consisted of peripheral blood mononuclear cells (PBMCs), taken before the second cycle of nivolumab. These receptors were taken from a human donor with classical Hodgkin lymphoma.

V and J are TRBV7-8 and TRBJ2-1; TRBD1 agrees at 8 bases. The CDR3 has 15 amino acids. Trimming cost V 4 bases and J 7 bases; bases outside gene matches: 9. Germline V gene data show CDR1 as SGHVS and CDR2 as FQNEAQ. CDR3 nucleotide sequence: TGTGCCAGCAGCTCCCAGGGGGCGCAGAGAAATGAGCAGTTCTTC. It specifies CASSSQGAQRNEQFF.

The chain has TRBV19 and TRBJ1-3; 11 nucleotides match TRBD1. CDR3 length: 15 amino acids. V was pared by 5 bases and J by 0 bases, with 0 bases of the junction left unmatched. Per the germline V gene, CDR1 is LNHDA and CDR2 is SQIVND (reference sequence). CDR3 coding DNA: TGTGCCAGTAGTGGACAGGGGGCCTCTGGAAACACCATATATTTT. Translation: CASSGQGASGNTIYF.

This clone was found a few times. The CDR3: CAWSLGGVAKNIQYF. DNA for the CDR3: TGTGCCTGGAGTTTGGGCGGAGTAGCCAAAAACATTCAGTACTTC. The genes are TRBV30 and TRBJ2-4; D remains unclear. The CDR3 length is 15 residues. Trimming removed 2 bases at V and 0 bases at J, with 11 bases between. Germline V gene lookup returns CDR1 GTSNPN and CDR2 SVGIG (reference sequence).

This clone occurred a few times. The chain recombines TRBV5-6 with TRBJ1-4; D possibly corresponds to TRBD1 (6 bases). The CDR3 sequence is 14 residues long. The V end lost 2 bases, the J end lost 10 bases, and 15 bases lay between the germline ends. Per germline, CDR1 SGHDT and CDR2 YYEEEE. In DNA form, the CDR3 reads TGTGCCAGCAGCTTCGGGACACTGGTTGGAAAACTGTTTTTT. The encoded protein is CASSFGTLVGKLFF.

V and J are TRBV4-3 and TRBJ1-1; TRBD1 might be the D (6 bases). With 3 bases removed from V and 0 bases from J, the gap between germline ends came to 11 bases. The CDR3 totals 15 residues. CDR1 is LGHNA and CDR2 is YSLEER in the germline V gene. CDR3 sequence: CASSQAQGLNTEAFF. CDR3 nucleotide sequence: TGCGCCAGCAGCCAGGCCCAGGGGTTGAACACTGAAGCTTTCTTT.

The chain recombines TRBV28 with TRBJ2-7, with 9 bases fitting TRBD1. CDR1 and CDR2 from the germline V gene are MDHEN and SYDVKM. Trimming removed 0 bases from V and 2 bases from J; junction bases left unmatched: 2. The CDR3 is 15 amino acids. The CDR3 DNA sequence: TGTGCCAGCAGTTTATGGGACAGGGGACCCTACGAGCAGTACTTC. Encoded protein: CASSLWDRGPYEQYF.

This chain joins TRBV11-2 and TRBJ2-2; 7 bases map to TRBD2. Germline values: CDR1 SGHAT, CDR2 FQNNGV. The CDR3 runs to 16 residues. Trimming took 1 base from V and 3 from J; bases not matched to a gene: 5. CDR3 amino acids: CASSLGGGRYTGELFF. The CDR3 region has the DNA TGTGCCAGCAGCTTAGGCGGGGGAAGGTACACCGGGGAGCTGTTTTTT.

The chain combines TRBV19 with TRBJ2-5; 13 positions match TRBD2. This CDR3 has 15 residues. Germline V gene lookup returns CDR1 LNHDA and CDR2 SQIVND (reference sequence). V was clipped by 5 bases and J by 2 bases; unmatched bases: 2. Here the CDR3 reads CASSALAGGQETQYF. As DNA, the CDR3 is TGTGCCAGTAGTGCACTAGCGGGGGGGCAAGAGACCCAGTACTTC.

This clone occurred a few times. The DNA of the CDR3 is TGTGCCAGCAGCCAAGTTGAGACAGGGGGGGGAGAGACCCAGTACTTC. Translated: CASSQVETGGGETQYF. The chain uses TRBV4-2 and TRBJ2-5, with 9 bases aligning to TRBD1. CDR1 and CDR2 from the germline V gene are LGHNA and YNFKEQ. J was trimmed by 4 bases and V by 1 base; bases with no gene match: 7. The CDR3 sequence is 16 residues long.

This clone showed up just once. The rearrangement joins TRBV19 to TRBJ2-2; D gene unclear. V was pared by 5 bases and J by 0 bases, with 7 bases between. Germline V gene lookup returns CDR1 LNHDA and CDR2 SQIVND (reference sequence). The CDR3 is 14 residues long. The chain's CDR3 is CASSPGPNTGELFF. The CDR3 DNA reads as TGTGCCAGTAGTCCCGGGCCGAACACCGGGGAGCTGTTTTTT.

This clone was seen only a few times. The J gene is TRBJ2-1, the V gene TRBV5-1; TRBD2 matches 7 bases. V was clipped by 0 bases and J by 6 bases; unmatched bases: 6. Germline V gene lookup returns CDR1 SGHRS and CDR2 YFSETQ. The CDR3 contains 15 residues. The CDR3 loop is CASSLVASGLNEQFF. CDR3 nucleotide sequence: TGCGCCAGCAGCTTGGTGGCTAGCGGCCTCAATGAGCAGTTCTTC.

The rearrangement joins TRBV28 to TRBJ2-5; no definite D call. The germline V gene encodes CDR1 MDHEN and CDR2 SYDVKM. Trimming shortened V by 5 bases and J by 5 bases, and 9 bases separated the two germline ends. The CDR3 totals 12 residues. In DNA form, the CDR3 reads TGTGCCAGCAGTCCCGGTAGGGAGACCCAGTACTTC. This translates into CASSPGRETQYF.

The chain recombines TRBV6-5 with TRBJ2-7; TRBD1 matches at 7 bases. The CDR3 spans 12 residues. CDR1 is MNHEY, CDR2 SVGAGI, per germline. Losses at the gene ends were 5 bases for V and 8 bases for J; bases not matched to a gene: 6. CDR3: CASSPTGLQQYF. The CDR3 nucleotides are TGTGCCAGCAGTCCGACAGGGCTACAGCAGTACTTC.

V is TRBV7-9 and J is TRBJ2-5; D call uncertain. This CDR3 has 16 residues. Trimming left V 1 base short and J 4 bases short, with 16 bases between. Germline V gives CDR1 SEHNR, CDR2 FQNEAQ (reference sequence). The CDR3 region is CASSLERTLVGETQYF. DNA for the CDR3: TGTGCCAGCAGCTTAGAGAGGACCCTGGTGGGAGAGACCCAGTACTTC.